These T cell receptor beta chains were read from a single sample in a study of T cells in Graves' hyperthyroidism and ophthalmopathy. A single record per CDR3 protein comes from TCRdb applying MiXCR to the multiplex PCR reads. Of around 700,000 distinct CDR3 sequences listed, roughly a sixth are singletons. Sequenced material: blood. These receptors were collected from a woman in her 50s with Graves' hyperthyroidism that later progressed to Graves' ophthalmopathy. The CDR3 runs from the conserved cysteine through the conserved F or W. Each record gives: V gene, J gene, CDR3 protein.

v_call: TRBV10-3
j_call: TRBJ2-1
cdr3_aa: CAISDPRWGRKQFF

v_call: TRBV15
j_call: TRBJ2-3
cdr3_aa: CATSGEKRDTQYF

v_call: TRBV4-2
j_call: TRBJ1-4
cdr3_aa: CASSQDLGTDSNEKLFF

v_call: TRBV20-1
j_call: TRBJ2-3
cdr3_aa: CSAYQGFRADTQYF

v_call: TRBV5-8
j_call: TRBJ2-3
cdr3_aa: CASSWDRSGTDTQYF

v_call: TRBV6-1
j_call: TRBJ2-2
cdr3_aa: CASSGPSGGAGELFF

v_call: TRBV19
j_call: TRBJ2-1
cdr3_aa: CASRPGTSLGEQFF

v_call: TRBV6-2/TRBV6-3
j_call: TRBJ2-1
cdr3_aa: CASNPDRPYNEQFF

v_call: TRBV6-2/TRBV6-3
j_call: TRBJ1-1
cdr3_aa: CASSPGQVYDTEAFF

v_call: TRBV7-2
j_call: TRBJ1-1
cdr3_aa: CASSPTGGVEAFF

v_call: TRBV3-1
j_call: TRBJ1-3
cdr3_aa: CASSSGQRSSGNTIYF